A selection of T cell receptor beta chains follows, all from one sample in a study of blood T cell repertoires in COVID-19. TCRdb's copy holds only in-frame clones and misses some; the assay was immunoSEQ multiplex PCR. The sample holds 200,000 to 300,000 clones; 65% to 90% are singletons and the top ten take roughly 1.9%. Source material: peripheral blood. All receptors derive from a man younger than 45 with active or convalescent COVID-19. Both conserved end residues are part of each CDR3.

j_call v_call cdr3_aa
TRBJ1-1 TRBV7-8 CASSNRGPSTEAFF
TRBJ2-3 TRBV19 CASSITGGGTDTQYF
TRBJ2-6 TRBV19 CASSSVVLGAGANVLTF
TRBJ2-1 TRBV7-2 CASSSYPRDRGRADEQFF
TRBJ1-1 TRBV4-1 CASSQAGVVNTEAFF
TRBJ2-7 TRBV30 CAWETGGTYEQYF
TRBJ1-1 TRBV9 CASSAGGNTEAFF
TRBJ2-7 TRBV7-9 CASSRDSSPTYEQYF
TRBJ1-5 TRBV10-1 CASPPTGYSNQPQHF
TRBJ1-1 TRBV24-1 CATSAPVNTEAFF
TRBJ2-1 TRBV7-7 CASSPWGGTVEDEQFF
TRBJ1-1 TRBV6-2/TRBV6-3 CASSRTRMNTEAFF
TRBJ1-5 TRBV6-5 CASRSLYASNQPQHF